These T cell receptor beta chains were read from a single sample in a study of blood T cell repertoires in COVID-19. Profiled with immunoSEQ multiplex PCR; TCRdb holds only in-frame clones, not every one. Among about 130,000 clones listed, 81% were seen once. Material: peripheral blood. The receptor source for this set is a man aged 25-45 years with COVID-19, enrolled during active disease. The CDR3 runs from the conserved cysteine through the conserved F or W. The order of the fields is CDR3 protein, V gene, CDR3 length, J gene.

CASSSTYEQYF TRBV11-3 11 TRBJ2-7
CASTSLVLGGQNIQYF TRBV11-3 16 TRBJ2-4
CASSWVGASSYNEQFF TRBV6-2/TRBV6-3 16 TRBJ2-1
CASSYSKLAGAYEQYF TRBV6-5 16 TRBJ2-7
CASTNRGNQPQHF TRBV19 13 TRBJ1-5
CAWRTTLNRGDEAFF TRBV30 15 TRBJ1-1
CASSLGTSLSTDTQYF TRBV5-6 16 TRBJ2-3
CASSLRLAGPTDTQYF TRBV5-4 16 TRBJ2-3
CASSISSGTSYEQYF TRBV4-1 15 TRBJ2-7
CASSSGLAGGLAKNIQYF TRBV7-8 18 TRBJ2-4
CASKPGGAYGYTF TRBV19 13 TRBJ1-2
CASSLGDRGSQPQHF TRBV5-8 15 TRBJ1-5
CSASSGGSWVETQYF TRBV20-1 15 TRBJ2-5
CASRAQGGQGSNYGYTF TRBV19 17 TRBJ1-2
CASRRERGGETQYF TRBV2 14 TRBJ2-5
CAISSQGRNTEAFF TRBV10-3 14 TRBJ1-1
CASSQGTGGSDEQFF TRBV4-1 15 TRBJ2-1
CATSRDQGNYGYTF TRBV15 14 TRBJ1-2
CASSFTGSYNEQFF TRBV6-6 14 TRBJ2-1
CASSPRRRANTGELFF TRBV5-6 16 TRBJ2-2